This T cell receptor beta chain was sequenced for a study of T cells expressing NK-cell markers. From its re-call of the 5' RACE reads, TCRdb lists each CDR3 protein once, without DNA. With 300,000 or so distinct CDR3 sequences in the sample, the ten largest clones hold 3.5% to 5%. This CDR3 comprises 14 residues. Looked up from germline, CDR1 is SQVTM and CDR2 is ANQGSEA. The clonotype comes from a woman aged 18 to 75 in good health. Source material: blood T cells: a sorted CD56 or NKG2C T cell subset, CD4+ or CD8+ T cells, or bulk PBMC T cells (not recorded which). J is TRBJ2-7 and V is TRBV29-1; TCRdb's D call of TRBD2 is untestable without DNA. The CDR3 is CSVGREGLSYEQYF.